One and the same sample provided the 28 T cell receptor beta chains below, sequenced in a study of blood T cells in healthy people across ages. The authors ran a second PCR of about 7 to 11 cycles using a sample-barcoded 5' primer and a J-beta primer mix. MiXCR was run by TCRdb on the 5' RACE reads, yielding one entry per CDR3 protein. The sample has about 1.8 million distinct CDR3 sequences; less than 50% are singletons. Sequenced: blood. The source is a woman in her forties in good health.

This sequence joins TRBV20-1 and TRBJ2-5; TRBD2 is a possible D gene (6 bases). Trimming stripped 3 bases from V and 11 bases from J, with 31 bases between. Germline CDR1 is DFQATT and CDR2 is SNEGSKA (reference sequence). This CDR3 is built from 17 residues. CDR3: CSARGEGGDGRFNEQYF. Here the CDR3 DNA reads TGCAGTGCTAGGGGGGAAGGAGGGGATGGCAGGTTCAATGAGCAGTACTTC.

V and J are TRBV12-3 or TRBV12-4 and TRBJ1-1; 7 nucleotides align to TRBD1. V gave up 4 bases and J gave up 5 bases; unmatched junction bases: 7. This CDR3 region has 14 residues. This CDR3 is CASSSGGSKTEAFF. CDR3 sequence (DNA): TGTGCCAGCAGTTCAGGGGGGTCCAAAACTGAAGCTTTCTTT.

The rearrangement links TRBV9 to TRBJ2-3, with 9 bases that match TRBD1. The CDR3 runs to 15 residues. From germline, CDR1 is SGDLS and CDR2 YYNGEE. V shed 3 bases, J shed 4 bases, and the junction held 6 bases outside the gene matches. The CDR3 sequence: CASSEGQGVADTQYF. The CDR3 region has the DNA TGTGCCAGCAGCGAGGGACAGGGTGTCGCAGATACGCAGTATTTT.

This clonotype was counted a single time. This chain links TRBV4-3 with TRBJ2-1, with D unresolved. TRBJ2-7 matches the DNA end more closely, so the J call is doubtful. The CDR3 covers 15 residues. In germline, CDR1 is LGHNA, CDR2 YSLEER. The CDR3 nucleotides are TGCGCCAGCAGCCAGCGTGTGGGTGGCTACAATGAGCAGTACTTC. Translating gives CASSQRVGGYNEQYF.

This chain joins TRBV2 and TRBJ2-6; 7 nucleotides agree with TRBD2. This CDR3 region has 16 residues. CDR1 and CDR2 (germline): SNHLY, FYNNEI. The V gene end was trimmed by 7 bases and the J gene end by 1 base; junction bases not matched to a gene: 7. The CDR3 nucleotides are TGTGCCAGCACCGGGGGAGGGCAGTCTGGGGCCAACGTCCTGACTTTC. This encodes CASTGGGQSGANVLTF.

Comments on this clonotype: One end of the junction is discordant with germline, which a read error may explain. Here the CDR3 reads CASWSWREEEAQYF. The CDR3 region has the DNA TGTGCCAGCTGGTCGTGGAGGGAGGAAGAGGCCCAGTACTTC. V gene TRBV28 combines with J gene TRBJ2-5; D might be TRBD2 (6 bases). CDR1 and CDR2 (germline): MDHEN, SYDVKM. CDR3 length equals 14 residues.

The chain has TRBV6-6 and TRBJ2-1, with 11 nucleotides matching TRBD1. V shed 2 bases, J shed 4 bases, and the junction held 4 bases outside the gene matches. CDR3 size: 16 residues. Germline V gene sequence: CDR1 MNHNY, CDR2 SVGAGI (reference sequence). The CDR3 DNA follows: TGTGCCAGCAGTTACGACGGGACAGGGGGATACAATGAGCAGTTCTTC. As protein: CASSYDGTGGYNEQFF.

To note about this clonotype: This may arise from a read error, as a much more abundant clone is one base away. V and J are TRBV4-2 and TRBJ1-2, with D unresolved. Germline CDR1 is LGHNA and CDR2 is YNFKEQ. CDR3 length equals 14 residues. Trimming removed 3 bases at V and 6 bases at J, with 14 bases between. The CDR3 nucleotides are TGTGCCAGCAGCCAGGCATTGGAAAACCATGGCTACACCTTC. The encoded protein is CASSQALENHGYTF.

V gene TRBV4-1 combines with J gene TRBJ2-1; TRBD1 agrees at 10 bases. This CDR3 region has 15 residues. Losses at the gene ends were 4 bases for V and 9 bases for J; bases not matched to a gene: 9. CDR1 and CDR2 from the germline V gene are MGHRA and YSYEKL. The CDR3 DNA reads as TGCGCCAGCAGCCCGCCGGGACAGGGGTCGGCTGAGCAGTTCTTC. Amino acids: CASSPPGQGSAEQFF.

This rearrangement joins TRBV20-1 to TRBJ2-3; 7 nucleotides line up with TRBD1. The junction had 10 bases not matched to a gene; V was cut back by 1 base and J by 0 bases. CDR3 length: 17 amino acids. Per germline, CDR1 DFQATT and CDR2 SNEGSKA (reference sequence). This chain's CDR3 is CSARGLTGMLSTDTQYF. In DNA, the CDR3 is TGCAGTGCTAGAGGTTTGACAGGGATGCTTAGCACAGATACGCAGTATTTT.

The chain uses TRBV6-5 and TRBJ2-5; D ambiguous. CDR1 is MNHEY and CDR2 is SVGAGI in the germline V gene. The CDR3 contains 16 residues. Trimming removed 0 bases from V and 2 bases from J, with 13 bases in between. The DNA for the CDR3 is TGTGCCAGCAGTTACTCGGTAAATTCTGGACAAGAGACCCAGTACTTC. Its translation is CASSYSVNSGQETQYF.

The rearrangement joins TRBV5-1 to TRBJ2-5, with a weak D call TRBD2 (6 bases). Trimming took 1 base from V and 2 from J, leaving 12 bases between them. The CDR3 is 15 residues long. Germline V gene data show CDR1 as SGHRS and CDR2 as YFSETQ. CDR3 sequence: CASSLTSPAQETQYF. For the CDR3, the DNA is TGCGCCAGCAGCTTGACTAGCCCAGCACAAGAGACCCAGTACTTC.

The chain combines TRBV7-8 with TRBJ2-5; perhaps TRBD1 as D (6 bases). This CDR3 region has 15 residues. V lost 6 bases, J lost 2 bases, and 16 bases lay in between. The V gene's germline CDR1 is SGHVS and CDR2 FQNEAQ. The CDR3 protein is CASRTDSYFQETQYF. CDR3 DNA sequence: TGTGCCAGCAGGACGGACAGTTACTTTCAAGAGACCCAGTACTTC.

The chain links TRBV27 to TRBJ1-5; D call uncertain. Trimming removed 4 bases at V and 5 bases at J, with 18 bases between. There are 16 residues in the CDR3. Germline-derived CDR1 and CDR2 are MNHEY and SMNVEV (reference sequence). In nucleotides, the CDR3 is TGTGCCAGCAGTTCTCTTACACGGGGATCATATCAGCCCCAGCATTTT. Translating gives CASSSLTRGSYQPQHF.

This clonotype was found a few times. The chain recombines TRBV12-3 or TRBV12-4 with TRBJ2-5; D unclear. The CDR3 runs to 14 residues. V was trimmed by 2 bases and J by 3 bases, leaving 10 bases between them. This CDR3 is CASSLSGQEETQYF. The CDR3, as DNA: TGTGCCAGCAGTTTATCTGGGCAGGAAGAGACCCAGTACTTC.

V gene TRBV15 combines with J gene TRBJ1-2, with 7 bases aligning to TRBD1. Germline V gene data show CDR1 as LNHNV and CDR2 as YYDKDF (reference sequence). Germline trimming cut 1 base from V and 3 bases from J; bases unmatched to any gene: 5. The CDR3 loop spans 15 amino acids. CDR3 in amino acids: CATSRVEGADYGYTF. Written as DNA, the CDR3 is TGTGCCACCAGCAGAGTCGAGGGGGCGGACTATGGCTACACCTTC.

For this clonotype: The junction departs from germline at one end; a sequencing error may be responsible. The rearrangement links TRBV2 to TRBJ1-5, with D unresolved. The CDR3 is made up of 14 amino acids. Germline assignment: CDR1 SNHLY and CDR2 FYNNEI. The chain's CDR3 is CAGSEAISKQPQHF. DNA for the CDR3: TGTGCCGGCAGTGAAGCGATTTCGAAACAGCCCCAGCATTTT.

This clonotype was picked up a small number of times. The chain combines TRBV9 with TRBJ1-2, with D unclear. V lost 3 bases to trimming and J lost 3 bases, with 21 bases between them. The CDR3 sequence is 17 residues long. Germline V CDR1 and CDR2: SGDLS, YYNGEE. DNA of the CDR3: TGTGCCAGCAGCGGGGCGGACTCCCCACTTGGTGACTATGGCTACACCTTC. Amino acids: CASSGADSPLGDYGYTF.

The table lists this clonotype with a few counts. V gene TRBV4-2 combines with J gene TRBJ2-7, with D unclear. Germline V lookup: CDR1 LGHNA, CDR2 YNFKEQ. CDR3 length: 14 residues. Trimming took off 0 bases at V and 4 bases at J, with 10 bases between the two ends. This chain's CDR3 is CASSQELRLYEQYF. The CDR3 coding sequence is TGTGCCAGCAGCCAAGAACTGCGGCTTTACGAGCAGTACTTC.

The rearrangement joins TRBV5-1 to TRBJ2-7; either TRBD1 or TRBD2 may fit D (5 bases each). The DNA end lines up better with TRBJ2-5; the J call may be wrong. CDR1 is SGHRS, CDR2 YFSETQ, per germline. This CDR3 has 15 residues. The DNA for the CDR3 is TGCGCCAGCAGCTTGATCGCAGGGTCGGGGGAGACCCAGTACTTC. Translation: CASSLIAGSGETQYF.

Turning to this clonotype: A read error may produce the germline difference seen at one junction end. The V and J genes are TRBV7-2 and TRBJ1-1; tentatively, D is TRBD1 (5 bases). Germline V gives CDR1 SGHTA, CDR2 FQGNSA. There are 15 residues in the CDR3. The CDR3 region is CAGSSLSGGRTEAFF. The CDR3 DNA reads TGTGCCGGCAGCTCCCTCTCTGGGGGTCGCACTGAAGCTTTCTTT.

The chain has TRBV4-1 and TRBJ2-6; D possibly uses TRBD1 or TRBD2 (6 bases each). Trimming removed 0 bases at V and 0 bases at J, with 15 bases between. The CDR3 contains 19 residues. Germline V gene sequence: CDR1 MGHRA, CDR2 YSYEKL. The CDR3, as DNA: TGCGCCAGCAGCCAAGACGGCGGGACAACTCCCTCTGGGGCCAACGTCCTGACTTTC. This sequence encodes CASSQDGGTTPSGANVLTF.

This clonotype came up a few times. The chain recombines TRBV28 with TRBJ2-6, with D uncertain. CDR3 size: 14 residues. Germline CDR1 and CDR2: MDHEN and SYDVKM. Trimming shortened V by 7 bases and J by 0 bases, and 7 bases separated the two germline ends. CDR3 DNA: TGTGCCAGCAATTCCTTCTCTGGGGCCAACGTCCTGACTTTC. This codes for CASNSFSGANVLTF. Looking up the rest from reference TRBV28 and TRBJ2-6 gives the full variable domain: DVKVTQSSRYLVKRTGEKVFLECVQDMDHENMFWYRQDPGLGLRLIYFSYDVKMKEKGDIPEGYSVSREKKERFSLILESASTNQTSMYLCASNSFSGANVLTFGAGSRLTVL.

The J gene is TRBJ1-2, the V gene TRBV4-1; no clear D. The CDR3 has 14 amino acids. Germline V gives CDR1 MGHRA, CDR2 YSYEKL. The V gene lost 0 bases and the J gene lost 1 base, with 6 bases spanning the gap. The CDR3: CASSQERNNYGYTF. In nucleotides, the CDR3 is TGCGCCAGCAGCCAAGAACGGAATAACTATGGCTACACCTTC.

The table lists this clonotype with a few counts. The CDR3 bases are TGTGCCAGCGGTATTGGGAGAGGGGGCAACTCCTACGAGCAGTACTTC. Protein sequence: CASGIGRGGNSYEQYF. This chain links TRBV7-9 with TRBJ2-7, with 7 bases identical to TRBD1. Germline V gives CDR1 SEHNR, CDR2 FQNEAQ (reference sequence). This CDR3 is built from 16 residues. J gave up 0 bases and V 8 bases, and 13 bases lay outside the gene matches.

A few counts support this clonotype. The genes are TRBV7-9 and TRBJ2-5; D is uncertain. The germline V gene has CDR1 SEHNR and CDR2 FQNEAQ (reference sequence). The V end lost 5 bases, the J end lost 0 bases, and 10 bases lay between the germline ends. This CDR3 has 14 residues. In nucleotides, the CDR3 is TGTGCCAGCAGCGCACAGATATACCAAGAGACCCAGTACTTC. This gives the protein CASSAQIYQETQYF.

This clonotype was seen a handful of times. The genes are TRBV7-2 and TRBJ2-7, with D perhaps TRBD2 (7 bases). CDR3 size: 15 residues. The germline CDR1 and CDR2 sequences are SGHTA and FQGNSA. V was clipped by 4 bases and J by 6 bases, with 19 bases between them. The CDR3 sequence is CASSSASGGGGEQYF. The CDR3 DNA sequence: TGTGCCAGCAGCTCAGCCTCGGGGGGCGGCGGCGAGCAGTACTTC.

This clonotype was recorded only once. The rearrangement uses TRBV28 and TRBJ1-6, with D perhaps matching TRBD1 (5 bases). Trimming pared 2 bases from V and 7 bases from J, leaving 12 bases between. In germline, CDR1 is MDHEN, CDR2 SYDVKM. This CDR3 is 15 amino acids long. CDR3 coding DNA: TGTGCCAGCAGTTTAACCCGTTGGGGGAATTCACCCCTCCACTTT. Its translation: CASSLTRWGNSPLHF.